These 16 T cell receptor beta chains were sequenced from one sample in a study of beta chain features in type 1 diabetes. Points from the study as a whole: TCRB CDR3s from Type 1 diabetes patients were moderately but significantly shorter in all four CD4+ subsets.

For these TCRs, the target antigens are not known. The isolated RNA, all of it, was reverse transcribed, so expressed TCRB transcripts were what got sequenced. Assay used: immunoSEQ multiplex PCR; TCRdb lists only in-frame clones, some missing. The table has about 740,000 clones, around an eighth seen once; the top ten hold around 0.022%. Sequencing was carried out using naive CD4+ T cells from blood. The receptor source for this set is a man in his late teens or twenties with type 1 diabetes.

There are a few counts of this clone. This chain connects TRBV30 to TRBJ2-3, with D unresolved. The CDR3 is 14 residues long. Germline V gives CDR1 GTSNPN, CDR2 SVGIG (reference sequence). V was shortened by 0 bases and J by 0 bases, with 7 bases between the two germline ends. The CDR3, as DNA: TGTGCCTGGAGTGTATCCGGGAGCACAGATACGCAGTATTTT. Its translation: CAWSVSGSTDTQYF.

This clone was found a few times. The chain carries TRBV6-5 and TRBJ2-3; D perhaps matches TRBD2 (5 bases). The germline V and J ends were trimmed by 7 bases and 6 bases, with 14 bases remaining between them. This CDR3 contains 13 residues. Germline values: CDR1 MNHEY, CDR2 SVGAGI. In DNA form, the CDR3 reads TGTGCCAGCACTGATACCCCGGGGGATACGCAGTATTTT. The encoded protein is CASTDTPGDTQYF.

This clone was found a few times. CDR3 in DNA: TGTGCCACCAGCAGTTTGGACAGGGAGACTTACAATGAGCAGTTCTTC. This codes for CATSSLDRETYNEQFF. This chain connects TRBV15 to TRBJ2-1, with 8 positions matching TRBD1. The V and J ends lost 3 bases and 4 bases, in that order; junction bases with no gene match: 8. The CDR3 sequence is 16 residues long. The germline gives CDR1 LNHNV, CDR2 YYDKDF (reference sequence).

The chain uses TRBV10-3 and TRBJ1-5, with no clear D. Germline values: CDR1 ENHRY, CDR2 SYGVKD. V shed 2 bases and J shed 5 bases, with 10 bases lying between them. The CDR3 sequence is 14 residues long. CDR3 sequence reads: CAISEGRNDQPQHF. DNA for the CDR3: TGTGCCATCAGTGAGGGGCGGAACGATCAGCCCCAGCATTTT.

For the CDR3, the DNA is TGCGCCAGCAGCGTTGTGGGCTCAGACGCCTACGAGCAGTACTTC. Amino acid sequence: CASSVVGSDAYEQYF. The chain links TRBV5-1 to TRBJ2-7, with D unclear. The CDR3 spans 15 residues. V was clipped by 4 bases and J by 2 bases, with 16 bases between them. In germline, CDR1 is SGHRS, CDR2 YFSETQ.

The rearrangement links TRBV4-1 to TRBJ2-5, with 8 nucleotides matching TRBD1. This CDR3 has 13 residues. The trim removed 2 bases at V and 6 bases at J, leaving 2 bases unmatched. Germline values: CDR1 MGHRA, CDR2 YSYEKL. The CDR3 reads CASSQQGAKTQYF. In DNA, the CDR3 is TGCGCCAGCAGCCAACAGGGGGCGAAGACCCAGTACTTC.

V is TRBV2 and J is TRBJ1-2; D not resolved. CDR1 and CDR2 from the germline V gene are SNHLY and FYNNEI. The CDR3 spans 12 residues. The germline V and J ends were trimmed by 6 bases and 4 bases, with 9 bases remaining between them. The CDR3 nucleotides are TGTGCCAGCAGCCAAAGCGGCTATGGCTACACCTTC. Translation: CASSQSGYGYTF.

Of note for this clone: Different DNA sequences within this sample yield the same CDR3. The chain uses TRBV7-3 and TRBJ2-2; D is ambiguous. Per germline, CDR1 SGHTA and CDR2 FQGTGA. V gave up 2 bases and J gave up 1 base, with 2 bases separating them. The CDR3 is 13 residues long. The CDR3 protein is CASSLGNTGELFF. CDR3 coding DNA: TGTGCCAGCAGCTTAGGGAACACCGGGGAGCTGTTTTTT.

This clone was picked up a small number of times. The CDR3: CASSLERLEAFF. CDR3 sequence (DNA): TGTGCCAGCAGCTTAGAGAGGTTAGAAGCTTTCTTT. The rearrangement links TRBV7-9 to TRBJ1-1; no reliable D call. This CDR3 has 12 residues. Looked up from germline, CDR1 is SEHNR and CDR2 is FQNEAQ (reference sequence). The ends were cut back, 1 base at V and 8 bases at J, with 8 bases in the middle.

This clone has more than one count but fewer than ten. The gene calls are TRBV19 and TRBJ2-5; D gene uncertain. This CDR3 has 15 amino acids. CDR1 is LNHDA and CDR2 is SQIVND in the germline V gene (reference sequence). Trimming left V 1 base short and J 4 bases short, with 13 bases between. The CDR3 DNA follows: TGTGCCAGTAGTATAGGGATGCCCTTCGGAGAGACCCAGTACTTC. Translating it yields CASSIGMPFGETQYF.

This clone came up many times. The chain links TRBV14 to TRBJ2-2; D ambiguous. Per germline, CDR1 SGHDN and CDR2 FVKESK. V was shortened by 0 bases and J by 2 bases, with 7 bases between the two germline ends. This CDR3 region has 15 residues. CDR3 sequence reads: CASSQETVNTGELFF. In DNA, the CDR3 is TGTGCCAGCAGCCAAGAGACGGTTAACACCGGGGAGCTGTTTTTT.

The V gene is TRBV11-2, the J gene TRBJ2-3; possibly TRBD1 for D (6 bases). The CDR3 has 13 amino acids. CDR1 is SGHAT, CDR2 FQNNGV, per germline. V gave up 5 bases and J gave up 3 bases, with 9 bases separating them. CDR3 in amino acids: CASSPTGTDTQYF. CDR3 nucleotide sequence: TGTGCCAGCAGCCCCACAGGGACAGATACGCAGTATTTT.

This clone was observed a few times. This chain connects TRBV5-1 to TRBJ2-5; 7 nucleotides agree with TRBD2. J was trimmed by 1 base and V by 4 bases; bases with no gene match: 16. The CDR3 runs to 18 residues. Per the germline V gene, CDR1 is SGHRS and CDR2 is YFSETQ. The CDR3 sequence: CASSRGSWEGLGQETQYF. CDR3 nucleotide sequence: TGCGCCAGCAGCCGCGGGTCGTGGGAGGGCTTGGGCCAAGAGACCCAGTACTTC.

The chain employs TRBV4-1 and TRBJ2-2, with D maybe TRBD2 (6 bases). CDR3 length: 15 residues. The V gene's germline CDR1 is MGHRA and CDR2 YSYEKL. The ends were cut back, 3 bases at V and 3 bases at J, with 11 bases in the middle. CDR3 amino acids: CASSQEGPHTGELFF. CDR3 coding DNA: TGCGCCAGCAGCCAGGAGGGGCCTCACACCGGGGAGCTGTTTTTT.

This clone has only a few counts. The rearrangement uses TRBV30 and TRBJ1-1; no clear D gene. CDR3 size: 13 residues. CDR1 is GTSNPN, CDR2 SVGIG, per germline (reference sequence). The V and J ends lost 2 bases and 1 base respectively, with 8 bases between them. This chain's CDR3 is CAWSWEANTEAFF. In DNA form, the CDR3 reads TGTGCCTGGAGTTGGGAGGCGAACACTGAAGCTTTCTTT.

This clone was picked up a small number of times. The chain joins TRBV9 to TRBJ2-7; D uncertain. The V and J ends lost 2 bases and 3 bases respectively, with 9 bases between them. CDR3 length: 13 residues. Germline loops: CDR1 SGDLS, CDR2 YYNGEE. CDR3 coding DNA: TGTGCCAGCAGCGTTGCCCCCCTCTACGAGCAGTACTTC. Its translation is CASSVAPLYEQYF. The variable domain in full, with the rest retrieved from reference TRBV9 and TRBJ2-7, is DSGVTQTPKHLITATGQRVTLRCSPRSGDLSVYWYQQSLDQGLQFLIQYYNGEERAKGNILERFSAQQFPDLHSELNLSSLELGDSALYFCASSVAPLYEQYFGPGTRLTVT.